This is a list of T cell receptor beta chains from one sample in a study of CD4 T cells in relation to SARS-CoV-2 and coronaviruses. Generated by immunoSEQ multiplex PCR, the TCRdb table keeps only in-frame clones and is missing some. This table has 15,000 to 25,000 clones, almost 75% appearing once. Their recognized antigens are unknown. Sequencing was done on a sample of CD4+ T cells from PBMCs, cultured in vitro. Receptor source: a human donor in good health. Both conserved end residues are part of each CDR3.

V: TRBV19; length: 13; CDR3: CASTIVRGTEAFF
V: TRBV6-5; length: 15; CDR3: CASSHPARNGYGYTF
V: TRBV5-8; length: 15; CDR3: CASRFRDRGPDTQYF
V: TRBV18; length: 16; CDR3: CASSQLGQAPTDTQYF
V: TRBV18; length: 14; CDR3: CASSPGLGTGELFF
V: TRBV29-1; length: 17; CDR3: CSVIGGKDDPSGNTIYF
V: TRBV4-3; length: 15; CDR3: CASSLQRGPTDTQYF
V: TRBV10-2; length: 11; CDR3: CASSTGYEQYF
V: TRBV6-5; length: 13; CDR3: CASSTDRANEQFF
V: TRBV28; length: 14; CDR3: CASSLDEGRGEQYF
V: TRBV2; length: 16; CDR3: CASMALAGWGGGELFF
V: TRBV3-1/TRBV3-2; length: 13; CDR3: CASSQDWLRIQYF
V: TRBV10-3; length: 16; CDR3: CAISEEGRSGINEQFF
V: TRBV7-2; length: 14; CDR3: CASSLGLATDTQYF
V: TRBV18; length: 18; CDR3: CASSPPVGTGLLNTEAFF
V: TRBV7-2; length: 13; CDR3: CASRSTRADTQYF
V: TRBV4-2; length: 16; CDR3: CASSLASGTGVHEQYF
V: TRBV5-4; length: 16; CDR3: CASIGTSGSWGREQFF
V: TRBV19; length: 13; CDR3: CASSPFPYNEQFF
V: TRBV28; length: 16; CDR3: CASSSGSTGQGVKAFF
V: TRBV5-5; length: 16; CDR3: CASSELGQGNTGELFF
V: TRBV18; length: 14; CDR3: CASSPTGWGTEAFF
V: TRBV28; length: 17; CDR3: CASSLSGGFSYNSPLHF
V: TRBV18; length: 10; CDR3: CASSPLPQYF
V: TRBV14; length: 16; CDR3: CASSPRVRGRGNTIYF
V: TRBV3-1/TRBV3-2; length: 14; CDR3: CASSQGSHNSPLHF
V: TRBV18; length: 16; CDR3: CASSPSGQGLQNTQYF
V: TRBV9; length: 14; CDR3: CASSVGTASYEQYF
V: TRBV5-1; length: 14; CDR3: CASSLWQGAGEQYF
V: TRBV6-6; length: 16; CDR3: CASRNSGTGHNSPLHF
V: TRBV6-6; length: 17; CDR3: CASSPLRGQAHSEKLFF
V: TRBV6-1; length: 13; CDR3: CASSDRWDQPQHF
V: TRBV7-2; length: 17; CDR3: CASSPNWQRGAAETQYF
V: TRBV19; length: 15; CDR3: CASRAGSQRGQPQHF
V: TRBV7-6; length: 16; CDR3: CASSSRRDGPYNEQFF
V: TRBV14; length: 15; CDR3: CASSQGTSTSYEQYF
V: TRBV12-5; length: 15; CDR3: CASGSGQTSGNTIYF
V: TRBV5-6; length: 12; CDR3: CASSTGQGEQYF
V: TRBV10-3; length: 18; CDR3: CAISETSGTGGRNSPLHF
V: TRBV4-3; length: 16; CDR3: CASSQGERTTNEKLFF
V: TRBV27; length: 14; CDR3: CASSYRSQNYGYTF